Below are 8 T cell receptor beta chains sequenced from a single sample in a study of technical replicates of blood from a handful of donors. Measured with immunoSEQ multiplex PCR; TCRdb has only the in-frame clones, and not every one. In the table there are tens of thousands of clones, around 90% of which are singletons. Material for sequencing was T cells isolated from PBMCs. The receptor source for this set is a human donor in good health.

The genes are TRBV6-4 and TRBJ2-2; D gene unclear. Trimming pared 8 bases from V and 2 bases from J, leaving 9 bases between. The germline gives CDR1 MRHNA, CDR2 SNTAGT. The CDR3 loop spans 13 amino acids. This CDR3 is CASSTDNTGELFF. The CDR3 DNA sequence: TGTGCCAGCTCCACAGACAACACCGGGGAGCTGTTTTTT.

The V gene is TRBV5-4, the J gene TRBJ1-1; D possibly corresponds to TRBD1 (6 bases). The CDR3 has 15 residues. Looked up from germline, CDR1 is SGHNT and CDR2 is YYREEE (reference sequence). Between the trimmed V and J ends, which lost 1 base and 5 bases, there was a span of 15 bases. CDR3 in amino acids: CASSLLAAGATEAFF. CDR3 nucleotide sequence: TGTGCCAGCAGCTTGCTTGCGGCAGGGGCAACTGAAGCTTTCTTT.

V and J are TRBV6-1 and TRBJ1-2, with D hard to call. CDR1 and CDR2 from the germline V gene are MNHNS and SASEGT. There are 15 residues in the CDR3. The V gene lost 5 bases and the J gene lost 4 bases, with 17 bases spanning the gap. The CDR3 DNA sequence: TGTGCCAGCAGTACCGGGAGCGGAGCCCTCTATGGCTACACCTTC. Translation: CASSTGSGALYGYTF.

The CDR3 DNA sequence: TGTGCCAGCAGCTTAGAGCTAGCAGCGGCTGAGCAGTTCTTC. It translates to CASSLELAAAEQFF. The chain links TRBV7-9 to TRBJ2-1; D perhaps matches TRBD2 (5 bases). The V and J ends lost 1 base and 9 bases respectively, with 13 bases between them. Germline CDR1 SEHNR, CDR2 FQNEAQ (reference sequence). The CDR3 contains 14 residues.

The chain couples TRBV4-1 to TRBJ2-4; 14 nucleotides align to TRBD2. Looked up from germline, CDR1 is MGHRA and CDR2 is YSYEKL. V was pared by 2 bases and J by 13 bases, with 10 bases of the junction left unmatched. CDR3 size: 16 residues. CDR3 sequence: CASSQRSGTSGGDQYF. The CDR3 DNA follows: TGCGCCAGCAGCCAAAGATCGGGGACTAGCGGGGGAGACCAGTACTTC.

This chain links TRBV7-6 with TRBJ2-1; TRBD1 matches at 8 bases. The CDR3 length is 13 residues. In germline, CDR1 is SGHVS, CDR2 FNYEAQ. The V and J ends lost 1 base and 7 bases, in that order; junction bases with no gene match: 0. The CDR3 here is CASSLGQGNEQFF. The CDR3 DNA follows: TGTGCCAGCAGCTTAGGACAGGGGAATGAGCAGTTCTTC.

The chain carries TRBV2 and TRBJ1-2; 10 bases agree with TRBD1. Germline CDR1 is SNHLY and CDR2 is FYNNEI. The CDR3 is 14 residues long. V was clipped by 6 bases and J by 4 bases; unmatched bases: 5. The CDR3 protein is CASRDRGRVYGYTF. In DNA, the CDR3 is TGTGCCAGCAGAGACAGGGGGCGAGTCTATGGCTACACCTTC.

The chain joins TRBV2 to TRBJ1-6, with a possible D match to TRBD1 (6 bases). Germline V gene lookup returns CDR1 SNHLY and CDR2 FYNNEI. The CDR3 loop spans 16 amino acids. V lost 4 bases to trimming and J lost 4 bases, with 14 bases between them. The CDR3 region is CASSADPQGYNSPLHF. The CDR3 region has the DNA TGTGCCAGCAGTGCCGATCCACAGGGTTATAATTCACCCCTCCACTTT.